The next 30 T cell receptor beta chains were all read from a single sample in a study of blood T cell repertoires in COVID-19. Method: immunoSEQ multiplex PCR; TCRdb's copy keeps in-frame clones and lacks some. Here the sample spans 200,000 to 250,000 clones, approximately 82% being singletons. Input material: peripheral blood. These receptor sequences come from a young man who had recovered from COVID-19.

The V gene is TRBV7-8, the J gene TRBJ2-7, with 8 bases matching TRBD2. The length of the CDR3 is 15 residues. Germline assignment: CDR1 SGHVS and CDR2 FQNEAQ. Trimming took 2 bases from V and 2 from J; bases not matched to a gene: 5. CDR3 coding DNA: TGTGCCAGCAGCTTACATATAGCGGGAACCTACGAGCAGTACTTC. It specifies CASSLHIAGTYEQYF.

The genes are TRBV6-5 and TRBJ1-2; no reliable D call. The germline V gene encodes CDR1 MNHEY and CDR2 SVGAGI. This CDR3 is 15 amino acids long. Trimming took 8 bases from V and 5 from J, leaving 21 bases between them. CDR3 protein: CASEIEGPRGYGYTF. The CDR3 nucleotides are TGTGCCAGCGAAATAGAGGGCCCACGAGGGTATGGCTACACCTTC.

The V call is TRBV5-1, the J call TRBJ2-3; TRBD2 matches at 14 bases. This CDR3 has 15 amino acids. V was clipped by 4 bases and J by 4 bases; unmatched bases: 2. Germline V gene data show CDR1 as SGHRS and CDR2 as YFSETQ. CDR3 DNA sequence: TGCGCCAGCAGCCCGACTAGCGGGGGGGCAGATACGCAGTATTTT. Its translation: CASSPTSGGADTQYF. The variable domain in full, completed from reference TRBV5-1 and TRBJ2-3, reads KAGVTQTPRYLIKTRGQQVTLSCSPISGHRSVSWYQQTPGQGLQFLFEYFSETQRNKGNFPGRFSGRQFSNSRSEMNVSTLELGDSALYLCASSPTSGGADTQYFGPGTRLTVL.

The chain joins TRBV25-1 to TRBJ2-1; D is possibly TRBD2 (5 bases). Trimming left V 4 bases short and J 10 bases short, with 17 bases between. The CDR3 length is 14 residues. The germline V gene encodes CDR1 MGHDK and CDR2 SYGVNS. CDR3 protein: CASSAWATTGEQFF. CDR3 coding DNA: TGTGCCAGCAGTGCCTGGGCAACCACGGGGGAGCAGTTCTTC.

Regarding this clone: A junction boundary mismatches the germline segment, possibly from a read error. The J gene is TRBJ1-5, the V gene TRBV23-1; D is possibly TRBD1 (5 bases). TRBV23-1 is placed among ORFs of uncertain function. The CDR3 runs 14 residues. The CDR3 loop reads CARSGGGGNQPQHF. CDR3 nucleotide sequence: TGCGCCCGCAGCGGCGGGGGGGGGAATCAGCCCCAGCATTTT.

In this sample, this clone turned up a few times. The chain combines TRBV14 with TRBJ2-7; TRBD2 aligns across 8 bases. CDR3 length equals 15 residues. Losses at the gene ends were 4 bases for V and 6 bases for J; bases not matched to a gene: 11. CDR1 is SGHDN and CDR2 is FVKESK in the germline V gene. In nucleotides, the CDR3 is TGTGCCAGCAGCCTCCTGGACGGGGGGGCGGTCGAGCAGTACTTC. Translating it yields CASSLLDGGAVEQYF. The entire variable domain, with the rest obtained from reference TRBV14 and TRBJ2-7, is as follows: EAGVTQFPSHSVIEKGQTVTLRCDPISGHDNLYWYRRVMGKEIKFLLHFVKESKQDESGMPNNRFLAERTGGTYSTLKVQPAELEDSGVYFCASSLLDGGAVEQYFGPGTRLTVT.

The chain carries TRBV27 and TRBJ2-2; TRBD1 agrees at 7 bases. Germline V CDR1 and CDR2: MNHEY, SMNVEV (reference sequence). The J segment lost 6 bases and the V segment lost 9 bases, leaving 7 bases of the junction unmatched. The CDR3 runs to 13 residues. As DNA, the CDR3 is TGTGCCAGGAAAACAGGGGACCCCGGGGAGCTGTTTTTT. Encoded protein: CARKTGDPGELFF.

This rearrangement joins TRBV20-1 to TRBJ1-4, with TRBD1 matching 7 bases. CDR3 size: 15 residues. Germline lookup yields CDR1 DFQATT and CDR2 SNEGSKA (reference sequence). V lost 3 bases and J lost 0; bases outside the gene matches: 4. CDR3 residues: CSASGTDPTNEKLFF. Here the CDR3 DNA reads TGCAGTGCTAGTGGGACAGACCCAACTAATGAAAAACTGTTTTTT.

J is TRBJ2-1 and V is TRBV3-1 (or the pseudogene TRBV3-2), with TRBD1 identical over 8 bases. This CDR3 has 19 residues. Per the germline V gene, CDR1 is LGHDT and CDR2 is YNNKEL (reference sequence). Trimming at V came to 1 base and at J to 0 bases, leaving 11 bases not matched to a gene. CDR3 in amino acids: CASSQGFPLGTGSYNEQFF. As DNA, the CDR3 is TGTGCCAGCAGCCAAGGCTTTCCTTTGGGGACAGGCTCCTACAATGAGCAGTTCTTC.

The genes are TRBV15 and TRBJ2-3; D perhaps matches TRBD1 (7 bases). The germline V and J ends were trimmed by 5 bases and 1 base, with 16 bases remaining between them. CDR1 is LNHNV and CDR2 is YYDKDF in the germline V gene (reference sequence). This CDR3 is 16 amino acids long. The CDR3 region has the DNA TGTGCCACCAGCCCGGGCCCAGGGGGGCGCACAGATACGCAGTATTTT. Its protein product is CATSPGPGGRTDTQYF.

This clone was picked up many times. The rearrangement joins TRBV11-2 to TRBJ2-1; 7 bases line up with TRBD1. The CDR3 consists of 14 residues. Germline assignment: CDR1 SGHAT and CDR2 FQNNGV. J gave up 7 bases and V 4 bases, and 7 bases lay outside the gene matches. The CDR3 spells CASSSLDRYNEQFF. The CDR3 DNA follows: TGTGCCAGCAGCTCCCTGGACAGGTATAATGAGCAGTTCTTC.

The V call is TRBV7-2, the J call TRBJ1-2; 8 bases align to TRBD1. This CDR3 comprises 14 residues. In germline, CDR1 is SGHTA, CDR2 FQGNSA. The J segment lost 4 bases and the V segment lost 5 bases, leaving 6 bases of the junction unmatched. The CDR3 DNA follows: TGTGCCAGCAGCCTAGATGGGACAGGCTATGGCTACACCTTC. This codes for CASSLDGTGYGYTF.

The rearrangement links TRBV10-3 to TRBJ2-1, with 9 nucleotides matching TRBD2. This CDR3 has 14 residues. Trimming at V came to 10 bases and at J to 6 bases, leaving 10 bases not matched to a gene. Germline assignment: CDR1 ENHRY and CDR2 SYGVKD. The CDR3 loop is CASQLTSGSNEQFF. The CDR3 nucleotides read TGTGCCAGTCAGTTGACTAGCGGCTCCAATGAGCAGTTCTTC.

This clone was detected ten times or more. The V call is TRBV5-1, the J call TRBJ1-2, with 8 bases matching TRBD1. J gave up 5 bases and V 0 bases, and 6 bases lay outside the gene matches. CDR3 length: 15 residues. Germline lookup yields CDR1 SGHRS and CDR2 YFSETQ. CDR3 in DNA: TGCGCCAGCAGCTTGGATGCAGGGGGCGTGTATGGCTACACCTTC. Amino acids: CASSLDAGGVYGYTF.

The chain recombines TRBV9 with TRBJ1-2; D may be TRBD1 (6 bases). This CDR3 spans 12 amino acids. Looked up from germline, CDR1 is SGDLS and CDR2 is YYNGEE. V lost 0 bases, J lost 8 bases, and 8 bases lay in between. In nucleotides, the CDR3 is TGTGCCAGCAGCGTAGTCGGACAGGGCTACACCTTC. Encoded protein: CASSVVGQGYTF.

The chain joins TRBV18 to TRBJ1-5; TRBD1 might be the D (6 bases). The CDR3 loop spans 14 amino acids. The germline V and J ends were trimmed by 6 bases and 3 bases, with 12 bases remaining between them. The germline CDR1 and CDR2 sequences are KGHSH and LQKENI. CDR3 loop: CASSLDSLNQPQHF. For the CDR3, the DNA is TGTGCCAGCTCGCTGGACAGCCTCAATCAGCCCCAGCATTTT.

CDR3: CASSEVFSLNQETQYF. The CDR3 bases are TGCGCCAGCAGTGAGGTCTTTTCCCTAAACCAAGAGACCCAGTACTTC. This rearrangement joins TRBV10-2 to TRBJ2-5; D ambiguous. The CDR3 contains 16 residues. The ends were cut back, 2 bases at V and 0 bases at J, with 13 bases in the middle. The germline gives CDR1 WSHSY, CDR2 SAAADI.

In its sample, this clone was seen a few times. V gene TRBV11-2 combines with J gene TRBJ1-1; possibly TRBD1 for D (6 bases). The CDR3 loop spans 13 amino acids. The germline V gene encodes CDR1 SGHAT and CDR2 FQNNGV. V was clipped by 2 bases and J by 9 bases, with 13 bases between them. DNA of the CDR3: TGTGCCAGCAGCTTATCGCCTCGGGACAAAGCTTTCTTT. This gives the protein CASSLSPRDKAFF. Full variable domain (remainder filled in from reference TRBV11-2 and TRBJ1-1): EAGVAQSPRYKIIEKRQSVAFWCNPISGHATLYWYQQILGQGPKLLIQFQNNGVVDDSQLPKDRFSAERLKGVDSTLKIQPAKLEDSAVYLCASSLSPRDKAFFGQGTRLTVV.

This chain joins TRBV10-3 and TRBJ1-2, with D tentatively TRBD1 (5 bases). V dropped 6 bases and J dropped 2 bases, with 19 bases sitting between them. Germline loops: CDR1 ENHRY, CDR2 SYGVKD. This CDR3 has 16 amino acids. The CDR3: CAIRIGGGGQNYGYTF. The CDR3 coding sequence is TGTGCCATCAGGATAGGCGGGGGAGGGCAAAACTATGGCTACACCTTC.

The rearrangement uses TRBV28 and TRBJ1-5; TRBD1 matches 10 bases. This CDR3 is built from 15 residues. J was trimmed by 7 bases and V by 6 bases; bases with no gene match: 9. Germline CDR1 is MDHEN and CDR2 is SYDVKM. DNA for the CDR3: TGTGCCAGCAGCCAGGGACAGGGGAGAGGCCAGCCCCAGCATTTT. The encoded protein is CASSQGQGRGQPQHF. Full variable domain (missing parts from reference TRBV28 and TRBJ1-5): DVKVTQSSRYLVKRTGEKVFLECVQDMDHENMFWYRQDPGLGLRLIYFSYDVKMKEKGDIPEGYSVSREKKERFSLILESASTNQTSMYLCASSQGQGRGQPQHFGDGTRLSIL.

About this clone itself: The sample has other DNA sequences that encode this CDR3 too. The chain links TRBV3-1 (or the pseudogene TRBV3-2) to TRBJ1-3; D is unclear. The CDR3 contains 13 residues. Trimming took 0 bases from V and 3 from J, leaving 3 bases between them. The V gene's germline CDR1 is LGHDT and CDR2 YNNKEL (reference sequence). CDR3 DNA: TGTGCCAGCAGCCAAGACCGTGGAAACACCATATATTTT. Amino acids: CASSQDRGNTIYF.

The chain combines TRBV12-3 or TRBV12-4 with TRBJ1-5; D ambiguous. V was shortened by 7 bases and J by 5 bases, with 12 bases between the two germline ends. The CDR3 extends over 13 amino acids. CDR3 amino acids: CASTSSVHQPQHF. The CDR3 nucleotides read TGTGCCAGCACCTCCTCCGTTCATCAGCCCCAGCATTTT.

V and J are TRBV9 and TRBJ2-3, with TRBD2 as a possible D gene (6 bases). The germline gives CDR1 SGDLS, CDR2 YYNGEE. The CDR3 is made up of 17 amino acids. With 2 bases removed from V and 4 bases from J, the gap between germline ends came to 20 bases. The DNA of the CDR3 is TGTGCCAGCAGCGTCCAGACGATGGGGGGACTCGCAGATACGCAGTATTTT. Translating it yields CASSVQTMGGLADTQYF.

Here the CDR3 DNA reads TGTGCCAGCAGCTTAGAACAGACGAATTCACCCCTCCACTTT. Amino acids: CASSLEQTNSPLHF. This rearrangement joins TRBV7-9 to TRBJ1-6, with unresolved D. Germline lookup yields CDR1 SEHNR and CDR2 FQNEAQ (reference sequence). CDR3 length: 14 amino acids. Trimming pared 1 base from V and 7 bases from J, leaving 8 bases between.

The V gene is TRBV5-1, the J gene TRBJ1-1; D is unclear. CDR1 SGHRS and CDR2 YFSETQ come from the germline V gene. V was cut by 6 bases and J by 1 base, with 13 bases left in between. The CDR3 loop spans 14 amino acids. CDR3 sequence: CASKWAYRNTEAFF. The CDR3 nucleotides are TGCGCCAGCAAATGGGCCTATCGGAACACTGAAGCTTTCTTT. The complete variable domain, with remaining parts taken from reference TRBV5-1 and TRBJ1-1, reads KAGVTQTPRYLIKTRGQQVTLSCSPISGHRSVSWYQQTPGQGLQFLFEYFSETQRNKGNFPGRFSGRQFSNSRSEMNVSTLELGDSALYLCASKWAYRNTEAFFGQGTRLTVV.

Written as DNA, the CDR3 is TGTGCCAGCAGCGTCGACTTGAACACTGAAGCTTTCTTT. It is translated as CASSVDLNTEAFF. This chain joins TRBV9 and TRBJ1-1; D uncertain. The germline V and J ends were trimmed by 2 bases and 0 bases, with 5 bases remaining between them. This CDR3 is 13 amino acids long. Germline V CDR1 and CDR2: SGDLS, YYNGEE.

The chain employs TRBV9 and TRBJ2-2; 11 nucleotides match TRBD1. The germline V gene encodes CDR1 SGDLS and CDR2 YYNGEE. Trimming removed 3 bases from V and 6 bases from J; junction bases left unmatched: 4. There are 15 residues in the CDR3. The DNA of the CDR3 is TGTGCCAGCAGCGACGGACAGGGGGCTGCCGGGGAGCTGTTTTTT. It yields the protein CASSDGQGAAGELFF.

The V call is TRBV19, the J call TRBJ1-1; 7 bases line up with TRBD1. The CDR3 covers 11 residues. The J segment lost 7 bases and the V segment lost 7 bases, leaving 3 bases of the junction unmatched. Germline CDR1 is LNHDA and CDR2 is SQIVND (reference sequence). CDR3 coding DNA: TGTGCCAGTAATAACAGGGGTGAAGCTTTCTTT. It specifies CASNNRGEAFF.

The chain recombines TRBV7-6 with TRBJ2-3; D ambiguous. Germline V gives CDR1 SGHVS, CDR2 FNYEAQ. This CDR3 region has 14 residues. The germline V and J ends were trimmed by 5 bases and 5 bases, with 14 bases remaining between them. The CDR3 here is CASSPRFPVDTQYF. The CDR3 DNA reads TGTGCCAGCAGCCCTCGGTTTCCTGTAGATACGCAGTATTTT.

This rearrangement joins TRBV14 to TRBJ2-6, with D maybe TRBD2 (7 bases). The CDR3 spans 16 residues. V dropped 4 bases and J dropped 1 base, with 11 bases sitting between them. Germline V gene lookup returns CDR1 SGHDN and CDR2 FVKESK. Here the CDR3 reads CASSPEGGSGANVLTF. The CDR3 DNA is TGTGCCAGCAGCCCTGAGGGGGGGTCTGGGGCCAACGTCCTGACTTTC. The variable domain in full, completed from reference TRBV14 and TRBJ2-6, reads EAGVTQFPSHSVIEKGQTVTLRCDPISGHDNLYWYRRVMGKEIKFLLHFVKESKQDESGMPNNRFLAERTGGTYSTLKVQPAELEDSGVYFCASSPEGGSGANVLTFGAGSRLTVL.